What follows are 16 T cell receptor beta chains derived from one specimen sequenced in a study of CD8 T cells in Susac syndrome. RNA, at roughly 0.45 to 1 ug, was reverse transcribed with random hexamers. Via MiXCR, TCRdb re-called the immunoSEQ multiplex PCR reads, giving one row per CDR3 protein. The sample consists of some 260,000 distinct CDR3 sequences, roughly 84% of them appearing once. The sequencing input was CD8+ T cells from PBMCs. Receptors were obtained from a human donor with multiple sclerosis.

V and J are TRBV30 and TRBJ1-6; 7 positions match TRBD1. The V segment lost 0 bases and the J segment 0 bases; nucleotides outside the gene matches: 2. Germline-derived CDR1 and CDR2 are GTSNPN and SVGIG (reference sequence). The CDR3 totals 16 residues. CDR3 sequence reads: CAWSVQGSSYNSPLHF. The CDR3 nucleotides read TGTGCCTGGAGTGTACAGGGGAGCTCCTATAATTCACCCCTCCACTTT.

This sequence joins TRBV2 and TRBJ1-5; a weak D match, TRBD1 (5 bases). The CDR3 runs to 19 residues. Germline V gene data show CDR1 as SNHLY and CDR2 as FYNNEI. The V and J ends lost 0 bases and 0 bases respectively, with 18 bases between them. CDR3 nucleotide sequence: TGTGCCAGCAGTGAAGCGCTTCTTGGGGGGAAGGATAGCAATCAGCCCCAGCATTTT. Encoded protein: CASSEALLGGKDSNQPQHF.

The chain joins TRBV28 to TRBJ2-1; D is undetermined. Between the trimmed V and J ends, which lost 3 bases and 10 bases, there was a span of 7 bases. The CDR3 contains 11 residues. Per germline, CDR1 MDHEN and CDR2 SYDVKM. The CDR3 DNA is TGTGCCAGCAGTTTTGCTCAGGAGCAGTTCTTC. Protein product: CASSFAQEQFF.

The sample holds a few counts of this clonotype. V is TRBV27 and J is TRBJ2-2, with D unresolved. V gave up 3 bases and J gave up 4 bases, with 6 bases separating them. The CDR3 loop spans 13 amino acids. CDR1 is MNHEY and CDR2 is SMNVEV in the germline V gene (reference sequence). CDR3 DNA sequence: TGTGCCAGCAGTTTCCGGGTCACCGGGGAGCTGTTTTTT. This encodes CASSFRVTGELFF.

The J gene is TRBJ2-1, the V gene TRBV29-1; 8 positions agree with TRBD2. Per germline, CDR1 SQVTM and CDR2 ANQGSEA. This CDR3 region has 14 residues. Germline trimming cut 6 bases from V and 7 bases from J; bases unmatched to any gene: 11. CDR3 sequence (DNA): TGCAGCGTCGCGGGGAGCGGGAGTGAGAATGAGCAGTTCTTC. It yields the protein CSVAGSGSENEQFF.

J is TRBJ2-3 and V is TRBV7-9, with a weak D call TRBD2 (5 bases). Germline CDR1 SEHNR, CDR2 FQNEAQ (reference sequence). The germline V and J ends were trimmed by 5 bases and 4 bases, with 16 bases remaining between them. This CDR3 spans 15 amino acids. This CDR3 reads CASSPRGIVADTQYF. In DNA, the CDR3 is TGTGCCAGCAGCCCGAGAGGGATAGTCGCAGATACGCAGTATTTT.

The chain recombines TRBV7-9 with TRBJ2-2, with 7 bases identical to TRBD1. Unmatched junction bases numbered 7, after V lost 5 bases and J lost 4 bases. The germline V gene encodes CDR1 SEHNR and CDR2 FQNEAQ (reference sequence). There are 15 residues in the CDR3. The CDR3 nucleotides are TGTGCCAGCAGCCAGAGACAGGGTCGCACCGGGGAGCTGTTTTTT. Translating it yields CASSQRQGRTGELFF.

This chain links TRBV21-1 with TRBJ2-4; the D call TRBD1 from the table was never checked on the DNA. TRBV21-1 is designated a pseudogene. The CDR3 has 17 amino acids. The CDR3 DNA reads TGTGCCAGCAGCGAAGTCGACAGGGGGCCAACCAAAAACATTCAGTACTTC. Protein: CASSEVDRGPTKNIQYF.

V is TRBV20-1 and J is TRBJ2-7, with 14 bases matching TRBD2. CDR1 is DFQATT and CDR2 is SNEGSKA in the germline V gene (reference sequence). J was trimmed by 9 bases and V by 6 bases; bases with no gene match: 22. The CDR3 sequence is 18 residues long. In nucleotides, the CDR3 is TGCAGTGCCCCCACCCCCGGGACTAGCGGGAGTTCACGTCGCGGGCAGTACTTC. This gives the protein CSAPTPGTSGSSRRGQYF.

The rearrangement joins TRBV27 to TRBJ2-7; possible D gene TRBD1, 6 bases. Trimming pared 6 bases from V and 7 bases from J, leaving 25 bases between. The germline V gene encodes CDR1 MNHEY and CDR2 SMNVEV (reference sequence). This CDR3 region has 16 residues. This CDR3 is CASSPGAVVRRWEQYF. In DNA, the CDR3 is TGTGCCAGCAGCCCAGGGGCCGTTGTAAGGAGGTGGGAGCAGTACTTC.

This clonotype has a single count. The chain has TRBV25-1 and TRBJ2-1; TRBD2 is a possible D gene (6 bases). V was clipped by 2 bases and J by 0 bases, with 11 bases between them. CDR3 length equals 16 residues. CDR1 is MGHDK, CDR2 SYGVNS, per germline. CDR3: CASSEGGVSSYNEQFF. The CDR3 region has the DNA TGTGCCAGCAGTGAAGGCGGGGTAAGCTCCTACAATGAGCAGTTCTTC.

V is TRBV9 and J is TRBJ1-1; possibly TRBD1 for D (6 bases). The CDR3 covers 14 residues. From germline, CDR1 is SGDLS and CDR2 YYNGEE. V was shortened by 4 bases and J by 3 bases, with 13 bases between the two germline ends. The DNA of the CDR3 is TGTGCCAGCAGCCACAGGGTAGCGGACACTGAAGCTTTCTTT. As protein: CASSHRVADTEAFF.

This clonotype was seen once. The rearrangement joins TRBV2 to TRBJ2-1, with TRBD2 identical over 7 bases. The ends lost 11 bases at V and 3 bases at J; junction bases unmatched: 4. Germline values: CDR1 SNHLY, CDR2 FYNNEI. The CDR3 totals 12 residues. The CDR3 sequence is CAVKRDYNEQFF. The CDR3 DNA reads TGTGCCGTTAAGCGGGACTACAATGAGCAGTTCTTC.

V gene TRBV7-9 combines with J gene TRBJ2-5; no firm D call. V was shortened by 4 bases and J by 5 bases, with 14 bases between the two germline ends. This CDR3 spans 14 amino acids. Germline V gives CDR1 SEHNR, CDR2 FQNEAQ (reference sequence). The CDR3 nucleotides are TGTGCCAGCAGCTCAGTGGTAGGAAGGGAGACCCAGTACTTC. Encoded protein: CASSSVVGRETQYF.

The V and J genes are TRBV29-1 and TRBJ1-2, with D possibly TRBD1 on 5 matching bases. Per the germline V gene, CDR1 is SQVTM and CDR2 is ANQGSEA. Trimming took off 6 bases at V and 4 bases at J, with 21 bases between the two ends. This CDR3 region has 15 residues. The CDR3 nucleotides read TGCAGCGTGGGACCCCTCCAACAAACGGGCTATGGCTACACCTTC. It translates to CSVGPLQQTGYGYTF.

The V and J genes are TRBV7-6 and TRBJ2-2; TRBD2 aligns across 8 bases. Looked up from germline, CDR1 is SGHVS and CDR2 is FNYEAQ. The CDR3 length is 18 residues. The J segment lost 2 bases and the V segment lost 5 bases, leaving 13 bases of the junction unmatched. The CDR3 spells CASSPRDGAGANTGELFF. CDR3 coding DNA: TGTGCCAGCAGCCCCCGCGATGGAGCGGGGGCAAACACCGGGGAGCTGTTTTTT.